Listed here are 12 T cell receptor beta chains from one sample, sequenced in a study of cytomegalovirus exposure and HLA in healthy donors. PCR involved 60 Vbeta and 13 Jbeta primers. TCRdb keeps only in-frame clones here, not all; method: immunoSEQ multiplex PCR. The sample lists about 180,000 clones, 77% occurring once. The sample consisted of PBMCs. These receptors were collected from a man aged 18-30 years in good health and CMV-seronegative.

The chain links TRBV18 to TRBJ2-3; 7 nucleotides align to TRBD1. The CDR3 spans 16 residues. Germline assignment: CDR1 KGHSH and CDR2 LQKENI. V dropped 4 bases and J dropped 3; count of bases not matched to a gene: 10. The CDR3 sequence is CASSLGAGGRTDTQYF. The CDR3 DNA is TGTGCCAGCTCACTGGGGGCAGGGGGAAGGACAGATACGCAGTATTTT.

This chain links TRBV6-7 with TRBJ1-4; 7 positions agree with TRBD1. TRBV6-7 carries the ORF label, with uncertain function. Germline trimming cut 4 bases from V and 6 bases from J; bases unmatched to any gene: 5. CDR3 length: 14 residues. CDR3 sequence: CASSSDRYHEKLFF. The CDR3 nucleotides read TGTGCCAGCAGTTCGGACAGGTACCATGAAAAACTGTTTTTT.

This sequence joins TRBV5-6 and TRBJ1-2; TRBD1 agrees at 7 bases. Germline loops: CDR1 SGHDT, CDR2 YYEEEE. CDR3 length: 14 residues. The V and J ends lost 2 bases and 4 bases, in that order; junction bases with no gene match: 5. The CDR3 loop is CASSFSGGPYGYTF. CDR3 coding DNA: TGTGCCAGCAGCTTTTCAGGGGGTCCCTATGGCTACACCTTC.

V is TRBV27 and J is TRBJ2-1, with D perhaps TRBD1 (6 bases). Germline loops: CDR1 MNHEY, CDR2 SMNVEV (reference sequence). With 7 bases removed from V and 7 bases from J, the gap between germline ends came to 20 bases. The CDR3 length is 15 residues. CDR3 loop: CASIITGSLSNEQFF. The CDR3 nucleotides are TGTGCCAGCATCATAACAGGGAGTTTATCAAATGAGCAGTTCTTC.

V and J are TRBV9 and TRBJ2-7; 11 bases agree with TRBD2. Germline V CDR1 and CDR2: SGDLS, YYNGEE. This CDR3 comprises 15 residues. V gave up 0 bases and J gave up 1 base; unmatched junction bases: 0. The CDR3 sequence: CASSVGTSGSYEQYF. The CDR3 region has the DNA TGTGCCAGCAGCGTAGGGACTAGCGGGTCCTACGAGCAGTACTTC.

The chain links TRBV4-3 to TRBJ1-2; D is undetermined. Germline values: CDR1 LGHNA, CDR2 YSLEER. CDR3 length: 16 residues. V was shortened by 0 bases and J by 7 bases, with 18 bases between the two germline ends. CDR3 in amino acids: CASSQDRNPYGVGYTF. The CDR3 coding sequence is TGCGCCAGCAGCCAAGATCGAAATCCCTATGGAGTTGGCTACACCTTC.

The chain has TRBV30 and TRBJ2-3; D is perhaps TRBD1 (5 bases). CDR3 length: 15 amino acids. Germline CDR1 reads GTSNPN; CDR2 reads SVGIG (reference sequence). With 2 bases removed from V and 1 base from J, the gap between germline ends came to 13 bases. The CDR3 DNA follows: TGTGCCTGGAGTTTAGGGGCTGGGGGCACAGATACGCAGTATTTT. It is translated as CAWSLGAGGTDTQYF. Combining the CDR3 with reference TRBV30 and TRBJ2-3 gives the whole variable domain SQTIHQWPATLVQPVGSPLSLECTVEGTSNPNLYWYRQAAGRGLQLLFYSVGIGQISSEVPQNLSASRPQDRQFILSSKKLLLSDSGFYLCAWSLGAGGTDTQYFGPGTRLTVL.

CDR3 in DNA: TGTGCCAGCAGCTTAGCGGGTACCTATTTAGGGGGCAGCCCAAAGTCCACTGAAGCTTTCTTT. This codes for CASSLAGTYLGGSPKSTEAFF. The rearrangement joins TRBV7-2 to TRBJ1-1; 7 bases are a match to TRBD1. The V gene's germline CDR1 is SGHTA and CDR2 FQGNSA. The V gene end was trimmed by 0 bases and the J gene end by 4 bases; junction bases not matched to a gene: 23. The CDR3 sequence is 21 residues long.

This clone was counted between two and nine times. Compared with germline, one end of the junction differs, possibly owing to a read error. The V call is TRBV2, the J call TRBJ2-7, with D possibly being TRBD2 (5 bases). Germline assignment: CDR1 SNHLY and CDR2 FYNNEI. This CDR3 contains 10 residues. The DNA for the CDR3 is TGTGCCAGCATCGGGCACGAGGAGGACTTC. Encoded protein: CASIGHEEDF.

The rearrangement links TRBV7-2 to TRBJ1-2; D not certain. V lost 0 bases and J 8 bases, leaving 16 bases between the germline ends. This CDR3 spans 15 amino acids. CDR1 and CDR2 (germline): SGHTA, FQGNSA. The CDR3 sequence is CASSLAAARAHGYTF. CDR3 nucleotide sequence: TGTGCCAGCAGCTTAGCGGCGGCGCGGGCCCACGGCTACACCTTC. Drawing the rest from reference TRBV7-2 and TRBJ1-2, the complete variable domain is GAGVSQSPSNKVTEKGKDVELRCDPISGHTALYWYRQSLGQGLEFLIYFQGNSAPDKSGLPSDRFSAERTGGSVSTLTIQRTQQEDSAVYLCASSLAAARAHGYTFGSGTRLTVV.

This clone was observed once. The chain carries TRBV4-2 and TRBJ2-5, with D hard to call. Judging by the DNA end, TRBJ2-7 fits better; the J call may be wrong. Germline CDR1 is LGHNA and CDR2 is YNFKEQ. The CDR3 is made up of 15 amino acids. CDR3 in DNA: TGTGCCAGCAGCCAAGGGCGCCTTAACAGTTACGAGCAGTACTTC. Its protein product is CASSQGRLNSYEQYF.

The chain employs TRBV7-2 and TRBJ2-5; possible D gene TRBD1, 5 bases. This CDR3 has 13 residues. Germline V CDR1 and CDR2: SGHTA, FQGNSA. The V gene lost 6 bases and the J gene lost 1 base, with 9 bases spanning the gap. This chain's CDR3 is CASRQTVQETQYF. The CDR3, as DNA: TGTGCCAGCAGGCAGACAGTCCAAGAGACCCAGTACTTC.